This TCR beta chain was identified in a study of T cell changes during pregnancy in multiple sclerosis. Some clones are missing from TCRdb's copy, which holds only in-frame ones; the method was immunoSEQ multiplex PCR. The sample lists approximately 46,000 clones, roughly nine tenths occurring once. The clonotype comes from a female donor with multiple sclerosis, enrolled in a pregnancy study. The sequencing here drew on CD4+ T cells from peripheral blood mononuclear cells, taken after pregnancy.

CDR3 DNA sequence: TGTGCCAGTAGTCCTCAGGAGGGGGCGTACTATGGCTACACCTTC. This encodes CASSPQEGAYYGYTF. J is TRBJ1-2 and V is TRBV19; TRBD1 aligns across 7 bases. This CDR3 comprises 15 residues. CDR1 is LNHDA and CDR2 is SQIVND in the germline V gene (reference sequence). V was pared by 5 bases and J by 3 bases, with 9 bases of the junction left unmatched.